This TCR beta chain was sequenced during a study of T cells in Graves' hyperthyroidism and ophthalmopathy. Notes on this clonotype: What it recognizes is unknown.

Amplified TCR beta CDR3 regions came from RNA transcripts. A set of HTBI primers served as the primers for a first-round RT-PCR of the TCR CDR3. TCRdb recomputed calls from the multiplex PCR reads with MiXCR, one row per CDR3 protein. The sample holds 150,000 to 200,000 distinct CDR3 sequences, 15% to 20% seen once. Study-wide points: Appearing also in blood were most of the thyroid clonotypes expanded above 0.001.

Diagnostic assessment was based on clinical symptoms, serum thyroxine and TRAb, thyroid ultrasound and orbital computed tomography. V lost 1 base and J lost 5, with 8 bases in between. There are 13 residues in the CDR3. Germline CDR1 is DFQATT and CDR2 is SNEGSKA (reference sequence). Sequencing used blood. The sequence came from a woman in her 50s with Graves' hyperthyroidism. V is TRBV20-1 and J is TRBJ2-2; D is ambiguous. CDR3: CSARAVGTGELFF. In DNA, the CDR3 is TGCAGTGCTAGAGCCGTGGGTACCGGGGAGCTGTTTTTT.